This TCR beta chain derives from a study of response to subunit inactivated influenza vaccine. This clonotype was seen a handful of times. V lost 1 base and J lost 5, with 22 bases in between. This CDR3 has 18 residues. In germline, CDR1 is SGHRS, CDR2 YFSETQ. TCRdb re-called the RT-PCR reads with MiXCR, one entry per CDR3 protein. Counted here are under 200,000 distinct CDR3 sequences, 10% to 15% occurring once; the ten biggest clones make up approximately 32%. These records were also assigned to another study, of T cells expressing NK-cell markers. This second report adds: UMIs were included in TCR beta cDNA generated by 5'RACE template switching.

The source was CD8+ T cells sorted from PBMCs, collected 11 to 12 days after vaccination. The V call is TRBV5-1, the J call TRBJ1-5; D gene ambiguous. This receptor was identified in a man aged 45-60 years who received an inactivated influenza vaccine. Here the CDR3 reads CASSLIPTGSETDQPQHF. The CDR3 nucleotides read TGCGCCAGCAGCTTGATTCCAACCGGGTCCGAAACAGATCAGCCCCAGCATTTT.